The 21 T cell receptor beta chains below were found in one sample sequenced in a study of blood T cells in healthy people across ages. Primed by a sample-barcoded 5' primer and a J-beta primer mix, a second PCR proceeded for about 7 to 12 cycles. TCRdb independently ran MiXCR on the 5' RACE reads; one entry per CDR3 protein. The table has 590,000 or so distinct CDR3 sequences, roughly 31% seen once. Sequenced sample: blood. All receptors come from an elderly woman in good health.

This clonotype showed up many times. The CDR3 reads CASSPPSGFDEQYF. CDR3 DNA sequence: TGTGCCAGCTCACCACCGTCGGGGTTCGACGAGCAGTACTTC. J is TRBJ2-7 and V is TRBV18, with D tentatively TRBD2 (5 bases). The CDR3 consists of 14 residues. Germline V lookup: CDR1 KGHSH, CDR2 LQKENI. Trimming cost V 0 bases and J 5 bases, with 11 bases left between them.

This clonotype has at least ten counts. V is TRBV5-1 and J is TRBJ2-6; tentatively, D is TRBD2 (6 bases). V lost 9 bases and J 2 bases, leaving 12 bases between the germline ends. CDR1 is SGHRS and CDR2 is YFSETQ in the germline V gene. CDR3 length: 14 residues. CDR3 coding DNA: TGCGCCACCCGTCCGGGGGCTGGGGCCAACGTCCTGACTTTC. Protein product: CATRPGAGANVLTF.

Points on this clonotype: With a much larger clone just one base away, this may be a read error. The CDR3 nucleotides read TGTGCCTGGAAGGGGGGCTATGAGCAGGTCTTC. Translating it yields CAWKGGYEQVF. The genes are TRBV30 and TRBJ2-1, with D possibly called TRBD1 or TRBD2 (6 bases each). Germline CDR1 reads GTSNPN; CDR2 reads SVGIG (reference sequence). The CDR3 runs 11 residues.

Here the CDR3 reads CSIPLWRRETQYF. In nucleotides, the CDR3 is TGCAGTATCCCTCTCTGGCGGAGAGAGACCCAGTACTTC. The chain employs TRBV20-1 and TRBJ2-7; D gene unclear. The DNA end lines up better with TRBJ2-5; the J call may be wrong. The length of the CDR3 is 13 residues. Germline V gene data show CDR1 as DFQATT and CDR2 as SNEGSKA (reference sequence).

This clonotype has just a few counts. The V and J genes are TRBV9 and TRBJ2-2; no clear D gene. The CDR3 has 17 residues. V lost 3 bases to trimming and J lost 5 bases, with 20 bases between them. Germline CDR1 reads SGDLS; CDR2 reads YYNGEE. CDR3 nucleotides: TGTGCCAGCAGCGCGAGGCCCGGTGCGACATATACCGGGGAGCTGTTTTTT. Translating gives CASSARPGATYTGELFF.

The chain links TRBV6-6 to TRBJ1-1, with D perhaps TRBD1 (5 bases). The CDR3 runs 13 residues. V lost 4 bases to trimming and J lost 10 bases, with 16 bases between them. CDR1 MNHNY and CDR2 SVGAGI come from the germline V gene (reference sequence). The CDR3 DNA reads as TGTGCCAGCAGTTCGACAGACAAATATACAGCTTTCTTT. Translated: CASSSTDKYTAFF.

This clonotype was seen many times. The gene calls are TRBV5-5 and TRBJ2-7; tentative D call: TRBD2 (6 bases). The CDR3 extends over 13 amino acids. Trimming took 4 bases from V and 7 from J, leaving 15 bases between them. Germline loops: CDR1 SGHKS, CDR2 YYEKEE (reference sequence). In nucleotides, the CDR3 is TGTGCCAGCAGCCCCCGGAGGGCGAAGGAGCAGTACTTC. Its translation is CASSPRRAKEQYF.

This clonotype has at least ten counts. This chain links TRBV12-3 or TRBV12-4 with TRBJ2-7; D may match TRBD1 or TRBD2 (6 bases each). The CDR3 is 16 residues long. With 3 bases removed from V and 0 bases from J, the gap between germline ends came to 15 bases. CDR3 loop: CASSFKIGGLSYEQYF. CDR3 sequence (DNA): TGTGCCAGCAGTTTCAAAATCGGGGGCCTCTCCTACGAGCAGTACTTC.

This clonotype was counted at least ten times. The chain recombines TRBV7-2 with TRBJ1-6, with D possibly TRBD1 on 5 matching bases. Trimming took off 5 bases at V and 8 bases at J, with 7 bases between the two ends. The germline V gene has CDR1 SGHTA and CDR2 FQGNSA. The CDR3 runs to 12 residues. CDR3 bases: TGTGCCAGCAGCATGGGGGATTCACCCCTCCACTTT. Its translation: CASSMGDSPLHF. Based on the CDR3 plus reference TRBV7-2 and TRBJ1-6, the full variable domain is GAGVSQSPSNKVTEKGKDVELRCDPISGHTALYWYRQSLGQGLEFLIYFQGNSAPDKSGLPSDRFSAERTGGSVSTLTIQRTQQEDSAVYLCASSMGDSPLHFGNGTRLTVT.

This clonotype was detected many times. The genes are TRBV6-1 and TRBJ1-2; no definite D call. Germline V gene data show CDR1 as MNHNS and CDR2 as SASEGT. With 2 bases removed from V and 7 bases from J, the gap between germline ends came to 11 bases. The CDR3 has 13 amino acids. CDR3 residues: CASSEYAVSGYTF. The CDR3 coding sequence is TGTGCCAGCAGTGAATACGCCGTTAGTGGCTACACCTTC.

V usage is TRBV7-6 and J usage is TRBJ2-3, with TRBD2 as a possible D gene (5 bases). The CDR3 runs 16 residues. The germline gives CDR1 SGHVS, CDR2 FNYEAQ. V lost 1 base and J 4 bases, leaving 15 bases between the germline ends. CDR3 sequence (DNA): TGTGCCAGCAGCTTAGATCCTAGCTCCAAGCCAGATACGCAGTATTTT. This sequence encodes CASSLDPSSKPDTQYF. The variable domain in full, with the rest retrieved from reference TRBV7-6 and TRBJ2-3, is GAGVSQSPRYKVTKRGQDVALRCDPISGHVSLYWYRQALGQGPEFLTYFNYEAQQDKSGLPNDRFSAERPEGSISTLTIQRTEQRDSAMYRCASSLDPSSKPDTQYFGPGTRLTVL.

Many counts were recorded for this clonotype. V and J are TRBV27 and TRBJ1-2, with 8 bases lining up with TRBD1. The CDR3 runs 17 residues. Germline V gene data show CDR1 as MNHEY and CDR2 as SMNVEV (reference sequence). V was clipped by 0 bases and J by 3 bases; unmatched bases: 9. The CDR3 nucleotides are TGTGCCAGCAGTTTATCGCTCCGTCCAGGGGGCCACTATGGCTACACCTTC. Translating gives CASSLSLRPGGHYGYTF.

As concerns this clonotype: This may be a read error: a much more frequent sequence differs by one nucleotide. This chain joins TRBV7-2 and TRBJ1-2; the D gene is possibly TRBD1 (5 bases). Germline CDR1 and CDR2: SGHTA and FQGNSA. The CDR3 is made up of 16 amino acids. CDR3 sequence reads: CASSFKGIGGKNGCTF. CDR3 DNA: TGTGCCAGCAGCTTTAAGGGGATAGGAGGTAAAAATGGCTGCACCTTC. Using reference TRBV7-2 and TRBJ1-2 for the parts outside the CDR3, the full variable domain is GAGVSQSPSNKVTEKGKDVELRCDPISGHTALYWYRQSLGQGLEFLIYFQGNSAPDKSGLPSDRFSAERTGGSVSTLTIQRTQQEDSAVYLCASSFKGIGGKNGCTFGSGTRLTVV.

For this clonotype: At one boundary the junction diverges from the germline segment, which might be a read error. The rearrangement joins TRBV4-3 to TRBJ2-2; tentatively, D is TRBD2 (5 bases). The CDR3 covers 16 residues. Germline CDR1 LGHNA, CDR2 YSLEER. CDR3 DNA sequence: TGCGCCAGCAGCCAAGATCAGACACCGAACACCGGGGAGCTGCTTTTT. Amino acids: CASSQDQTPNTGELLF.

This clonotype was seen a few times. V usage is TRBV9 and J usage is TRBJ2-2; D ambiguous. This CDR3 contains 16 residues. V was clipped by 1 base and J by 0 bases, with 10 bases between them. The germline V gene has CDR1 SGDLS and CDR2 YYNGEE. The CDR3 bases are TGTGCCAGCAGCGTATTACCCGGGTCGAACACCGGGGAGCTGTTTTTT. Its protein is CASSVLPGSNTGELFF.

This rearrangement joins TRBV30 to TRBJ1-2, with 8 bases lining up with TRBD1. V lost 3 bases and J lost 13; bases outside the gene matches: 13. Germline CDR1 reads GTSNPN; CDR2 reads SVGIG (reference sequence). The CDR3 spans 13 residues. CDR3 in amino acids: CAWSPGQAKGLTF. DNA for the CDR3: TGTGCCTGGAGCCCGGGACAGGCCAAGGGTCTCACCTTC.

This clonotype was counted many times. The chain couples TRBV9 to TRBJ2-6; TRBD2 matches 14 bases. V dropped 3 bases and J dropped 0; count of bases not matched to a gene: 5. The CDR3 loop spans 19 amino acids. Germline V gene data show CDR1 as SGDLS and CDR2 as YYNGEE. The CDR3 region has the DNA TGTGCCAGCAGCGCAAGACTAGCGGGGGGGTCCTCTGGGGCCAACGTCCTGACTTTC. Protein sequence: CASSARLAGGSSGANVLTF.

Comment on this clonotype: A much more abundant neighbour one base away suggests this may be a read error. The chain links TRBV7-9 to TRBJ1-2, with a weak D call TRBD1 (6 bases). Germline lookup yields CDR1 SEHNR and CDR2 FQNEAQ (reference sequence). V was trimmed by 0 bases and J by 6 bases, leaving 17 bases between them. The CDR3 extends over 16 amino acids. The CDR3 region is CASSLARTERWDGYTF. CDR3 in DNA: TGTGCCAGCAGCTTAGCGAGGACAGAAAGGTGGGATGGCTACACCTTC. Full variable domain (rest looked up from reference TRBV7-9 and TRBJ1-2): DTGVSQNPRHKITKRGQNVTFRCDPISEHNRLYWYRQTLGQGPEFLTYFQNEAQLEKSRLLSDRFSAERPKGSFSTLEIQRTEQGDSAMYLCASSLARTERWDGYTFGSGTRLTVV.

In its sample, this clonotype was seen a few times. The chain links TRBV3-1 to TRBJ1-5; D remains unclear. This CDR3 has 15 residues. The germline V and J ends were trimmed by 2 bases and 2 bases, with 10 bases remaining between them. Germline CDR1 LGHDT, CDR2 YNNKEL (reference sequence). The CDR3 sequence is CASSQSPGGNQPQHF. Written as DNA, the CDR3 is TGTGCCAGCAGCCAAAGCCCGGGCGGCAATCAGCCCCAGCATTTT.

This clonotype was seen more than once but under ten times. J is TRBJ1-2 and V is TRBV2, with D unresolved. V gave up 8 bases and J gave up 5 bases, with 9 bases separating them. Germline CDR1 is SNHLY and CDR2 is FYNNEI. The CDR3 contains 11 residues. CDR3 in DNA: TGTGCCAGCGTGACCCCATATGGCTACACCTTC. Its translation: CASVTPYGYTF.

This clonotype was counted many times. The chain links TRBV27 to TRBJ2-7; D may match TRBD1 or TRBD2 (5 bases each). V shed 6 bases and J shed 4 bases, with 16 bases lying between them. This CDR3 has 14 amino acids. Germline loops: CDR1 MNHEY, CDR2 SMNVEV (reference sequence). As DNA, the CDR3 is TGTGCCAGCAGCTCCACAGGAGGACGGTACGAGCAGTACTTC. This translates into CASSSTGGRYEQYF.